This T cell receptor (beta chain) stems from a study of blood T cell repertoires in COVID-19. Clones were sequenced by immunoSEQ multiplex PCR, and TCRdb holds only the in-frame ones, with some missing. Of fewer than 250,000 clones listed, 70% to 90% are singletons. Per the germline V gene, CDR1 is SGHNT and CDR2 is YYREEE (reference sequence). V lost 4 bases, J lost 0 bases, and 17 bases lay in between. The CDR3 contains 16 residues. Sequencing input: PBMCs or T cells enriched from blood (not recorded which). The receptor was derived from a man between 50 and 59 years old who had been exposed to COVID-19. The genes are TRBV5-4 and TRBJ2-7; tentative D call: TRBD2 (7 bases). The CDR3 DNA sequence: TGTGCCAGCAGCCGAGGGGGGGCTCTCCTCTCCTACGAGCAGTACTTC. Encoded protein: CASSRGGALLSYEQYF. The whole variable domain, remainder taken from reference TRBV5-4 and TRBJ2-7, is ETGVTQSPTHLIKTRGQQVTLRCSSQSGHNTVSWYQQALGQGPQFIFQYYREEENGRGNFPPRFSGLQFPNYSSELNVNALELDDSALYLCASSRGGALLSYEQYFGPGTRLTVT.